The rows below give T cell receptor beta chains drawn from one sample of a study of T cell responses to AZD1222 COVID-19 vaccine. The table came from immunoSEQ multiplex PCR; TCRdb's copy has only in-frame clones and leaves some out. The data contain 140,000 or so clones, roughly 89% of them singletons. The starting material was peripheral blood, obtained 28 days after the second dose of the MenACWY control vaccine. These receptors all come from an adult who received the MenACWY meningococcal vaccine as a control. Both conserved end residues are part of each CDR3. D genes are given only for firm matches.

D: NA
J: TRBJ1-5
V: TRBV7-3
CDR3: CASSLLHSNQPQHF

D: NA
J: TRBJ2-2
V: TRBV6-5
CDR3: CASSFTDGELFF

D: NA
J: TRBJ2-1
V: TRBV11-2
CDR3: CASSLGASYNEQFF

D: TRBD1
J: TRBJ1-2
V: TRBV6-1
CDR3: CASSESWTGTNYGYTF

D: TRBD1
J: TRBJ2-5
V: TRBV2
CDR3: CASSEVQGVRETQYF

D: TRBD2
J: TRBJ2-3
V: TRBV3-1/TRBV3-2
CDR3: CASSQGGGKQADTQYF

D: TRBD1
J: TRBJ2-7
V: TRBV18
CDR3: CASSPGQGGSVSYEQYF

D: TRBD2
J: TRBJ2-5
V: TRBV5-6
CDR3: CASSPSGGASETQYF

D: TRBD1
J: TRBJ1-5
V: TRBV19
CDR3: CASSAQTGGKQPQHF

D: NA
J: TRBJ2-3
V: TRBV12-3/TRBV12-4
CDR3: CASRQRGVDTQYF

D: NA
J: TRBJ2-5
V: TRBV19
CDR3: CASRGQGETQYF

D: NA
J: TRBJ1-2
V: TRBV28
CDR3: CATLGLRGDHYGYTF

D: NA
J: TRBJ2-1
V: TRBV27
CDR3: CASSLSWDRDNEQFF

D: TRBD2
J: TRBJ2-5
V: TRBV11-3
CDR3: CASSPGTSGGPETQYF

D: NA
J: TRBJ2-6
V: TRBV5-1
CDR3: CASSQGSGANVLTF

D: TRBD1
J: TRBJ2-5
V: TRBV7-2
CDR3: CASSVGTVGETQYF

D: NA
J: TRBJ2-3
V: TRBV4-3
CDR3: CASSGRDTNTDTQYF

D: NA
J: TRBJ2-1
V: TRBV13
CDR3: CASSLVGRTAQQFF

D: TRBD1
J: TRBJ2-5
V: TRBV3-1/TRBV3-2
CDR3: CASSHLPVGQGVKTQYF

D: NA
J: TRBJ1-1
V: TRBV6-5
CDR3: CASSYGPEAFF

D: TRBD2
J: TRBJ2-5
V: TRBV3-1/TRBV3-2
CDR3: CASSQQASGAHTGTQYF

D: NA
J: TRBJ1-6
V: TRBV19
CDR3: CASSTRINSPLHF